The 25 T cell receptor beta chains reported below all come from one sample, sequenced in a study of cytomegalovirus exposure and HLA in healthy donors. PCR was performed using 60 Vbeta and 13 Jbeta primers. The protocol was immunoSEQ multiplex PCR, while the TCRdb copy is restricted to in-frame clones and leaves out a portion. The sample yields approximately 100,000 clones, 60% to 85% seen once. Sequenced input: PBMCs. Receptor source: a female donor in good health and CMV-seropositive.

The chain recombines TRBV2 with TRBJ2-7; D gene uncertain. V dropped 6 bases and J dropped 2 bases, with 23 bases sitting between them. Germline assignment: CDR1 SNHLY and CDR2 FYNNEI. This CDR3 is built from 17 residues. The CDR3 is CASRPASNRSLTYEQYF. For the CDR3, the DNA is TGTGCCAGCAGGCCAGCCTCAAACAGAAGTCTAACCTACGAGCAGTACTTC.

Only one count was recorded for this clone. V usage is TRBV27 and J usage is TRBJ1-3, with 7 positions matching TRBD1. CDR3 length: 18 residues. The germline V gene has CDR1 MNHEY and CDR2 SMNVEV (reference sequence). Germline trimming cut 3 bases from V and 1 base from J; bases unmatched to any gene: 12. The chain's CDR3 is CASSFSGGDRQSGNTIYF. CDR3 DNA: TGTGCCAGCAGTTTTTCAGGGGGTGATCGCCAGTCTGGAAACACCATATATTTT.

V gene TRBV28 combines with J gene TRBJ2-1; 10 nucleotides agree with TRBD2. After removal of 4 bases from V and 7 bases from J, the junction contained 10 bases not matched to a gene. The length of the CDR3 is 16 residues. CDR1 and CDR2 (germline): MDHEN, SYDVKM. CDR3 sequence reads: CASSSPAGGPRNEQFF. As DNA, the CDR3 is TGTGCCAGCAGTTCCCCAGCGGGAGGGCCCCGGAATGAGCAGTTCTTC. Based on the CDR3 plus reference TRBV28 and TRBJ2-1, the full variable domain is DVKVTQSSRYLVKRTGEKVFLECVQDMDHENMFWYRQDPGLGLRLIYFSYDVKMKEKGDIPEGYSVSREKKERFSLILESASTNQTSMYLCASSSPAGGPRNEQFFGPGTRLTVL.

CDR3 residues: CASREGGQGAGGELFF. In DNA, the CDR3 is TGCGCCAGCAGGGAGGGGGGACAGGGGGCCGGCGGGGAGCTGTTTTTT. V and J are TRBV10-2 and TRBJ2-2; TRBD1 matches at 12 bases. The CDR3 has 16 amino acids. Per the germline V gene, CDR1 is WSHSY and CDR2 is SAAADI. Trimming cost V 6 bases and J 7 bases; bases outside gene matches: 9.

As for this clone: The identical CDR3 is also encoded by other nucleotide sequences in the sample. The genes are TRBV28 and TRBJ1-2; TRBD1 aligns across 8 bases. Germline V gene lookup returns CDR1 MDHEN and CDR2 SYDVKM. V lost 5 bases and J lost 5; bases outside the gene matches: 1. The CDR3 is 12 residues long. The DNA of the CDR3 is TGTGCCAGCAGTCGACAGGGGTATGGCTACACCTTC. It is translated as CASSRQGYGYTF.

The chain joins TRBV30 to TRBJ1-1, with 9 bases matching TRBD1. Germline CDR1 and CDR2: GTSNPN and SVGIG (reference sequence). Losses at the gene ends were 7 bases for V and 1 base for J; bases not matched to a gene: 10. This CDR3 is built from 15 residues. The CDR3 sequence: CASNYRGRANTEAFF. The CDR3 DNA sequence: TGTGCCTCGAATTACAGGGGGCGGGCGAACACTGAAGCTTTCTTT.

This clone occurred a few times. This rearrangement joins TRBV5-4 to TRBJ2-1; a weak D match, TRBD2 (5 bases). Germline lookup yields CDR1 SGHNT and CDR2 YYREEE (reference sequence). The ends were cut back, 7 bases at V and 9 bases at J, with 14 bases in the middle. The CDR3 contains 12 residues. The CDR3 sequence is CASSGRAPEQFF. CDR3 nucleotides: TGTGCCAGCTCTGGGCGGGCCCCTGAGCAGTTCTTC.

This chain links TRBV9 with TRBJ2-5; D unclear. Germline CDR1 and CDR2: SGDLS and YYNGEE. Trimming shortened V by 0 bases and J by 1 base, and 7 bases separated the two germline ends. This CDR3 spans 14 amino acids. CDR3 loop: CASSVGLSQETQYF. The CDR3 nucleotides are TGTGCCAGCAGCGTAGGACTTTCCCAAGAGACCCAGTACTTC.

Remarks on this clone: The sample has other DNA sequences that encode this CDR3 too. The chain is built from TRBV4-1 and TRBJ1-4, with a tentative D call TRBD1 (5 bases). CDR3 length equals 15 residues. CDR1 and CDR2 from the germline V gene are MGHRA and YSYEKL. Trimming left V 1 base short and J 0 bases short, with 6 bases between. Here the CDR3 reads CASSQAGATNEKLFF. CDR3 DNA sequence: TGCGCCAGCAGCCAAGCGGGGGCAACTAATGAAAAACTGTTTTTT.

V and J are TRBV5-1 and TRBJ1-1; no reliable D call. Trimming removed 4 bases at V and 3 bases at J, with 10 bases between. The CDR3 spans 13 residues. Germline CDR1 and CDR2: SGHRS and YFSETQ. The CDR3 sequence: CASSALQDTEAFF. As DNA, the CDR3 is TGCGCCAGCAGCGCGCTGCAGGACACTGAAGCTTTCTTT.

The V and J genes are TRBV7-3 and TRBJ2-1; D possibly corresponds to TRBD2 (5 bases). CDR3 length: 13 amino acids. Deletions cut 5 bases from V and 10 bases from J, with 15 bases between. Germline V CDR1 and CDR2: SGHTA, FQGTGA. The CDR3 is CASSTASLGEQFF. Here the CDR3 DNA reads TGTGCCAGCAGCACGGCTAGCCTCGGGGAGCAGTTCTTC.

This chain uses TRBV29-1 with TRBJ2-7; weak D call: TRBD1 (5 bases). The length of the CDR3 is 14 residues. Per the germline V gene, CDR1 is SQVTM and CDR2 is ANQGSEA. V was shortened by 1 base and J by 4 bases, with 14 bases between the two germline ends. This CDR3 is CSVEATGSPYEQYF. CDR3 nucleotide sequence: TGCAGCGTTGAAGCAACAGGCTCCCCTTACGAGCAGTACTTC.

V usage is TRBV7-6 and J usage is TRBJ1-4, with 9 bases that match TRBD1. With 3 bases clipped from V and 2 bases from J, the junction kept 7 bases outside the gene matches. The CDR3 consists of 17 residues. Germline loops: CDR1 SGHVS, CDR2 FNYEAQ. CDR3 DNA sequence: TGTGCCAGCAGCTTGGGGACAGGGAGAAGGACTAATGAAAAACTGTTTTTT. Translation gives CASSLGTGRRTNEKLFF. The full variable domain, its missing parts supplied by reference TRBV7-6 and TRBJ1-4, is GAGVSQSPRYKVTKRGQDVALRCDPISGHVSLYWYRQALGQGPEFLTYFNYEAQQDKSGLPNDRFSAERPEGSISTLTIQRTEQRDSAMYRCASSLGTGRRTNEKLFFGSGTQLSVL.

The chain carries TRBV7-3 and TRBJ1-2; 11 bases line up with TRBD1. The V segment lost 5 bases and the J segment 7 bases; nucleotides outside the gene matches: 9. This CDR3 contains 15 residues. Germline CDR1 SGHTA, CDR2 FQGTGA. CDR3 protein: CASSDRDRGSGGYTF. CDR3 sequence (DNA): TGTGCCAGCAGCGATAGGGACAGGGGGAGTGGTGGCTACACCTTC.

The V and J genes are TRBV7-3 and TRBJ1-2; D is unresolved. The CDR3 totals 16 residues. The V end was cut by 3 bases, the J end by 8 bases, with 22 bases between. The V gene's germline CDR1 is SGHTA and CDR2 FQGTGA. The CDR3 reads CASSLILTDYMAGYTF. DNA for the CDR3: TGTGCCAGCAGCTTGATCTTGACGGACTATATGGCGGGCTACACCTTC.

The CDR3 loop reads CASGSSGDPYGYTF. The CDR3 DNA sequence: TGTGCTAGTGGTTCCTCGGGAGACCCTTATGGCTACACCTTC. The rearrangement links TRBV12-5 to TRBJ1-2; D unresolved. Germline CDR1 reads LGHNT; CDR2 reads FRNRAP. CDR3 length: 14 residues. V shed 4 bases and J shed 5 bases, with 14 bases lying between them.

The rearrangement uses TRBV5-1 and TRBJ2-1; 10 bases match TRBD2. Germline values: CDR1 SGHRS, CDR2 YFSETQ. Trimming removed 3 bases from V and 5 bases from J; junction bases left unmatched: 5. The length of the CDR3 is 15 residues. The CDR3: CASSSRTSGHNEQFF. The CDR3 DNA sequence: TGCGCCAGCAGCTCTCGGACTAGCGGTCACAATGAGCAGTTCTTC.

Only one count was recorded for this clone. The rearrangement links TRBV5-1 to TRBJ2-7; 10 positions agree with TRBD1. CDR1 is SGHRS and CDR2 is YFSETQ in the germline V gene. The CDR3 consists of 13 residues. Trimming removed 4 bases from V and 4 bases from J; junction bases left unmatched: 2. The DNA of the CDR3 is TGCGCCAGCAGCCCGGACAGGGGGTACGAGCAGTACTTC. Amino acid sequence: CASSPDRGYEQYF.

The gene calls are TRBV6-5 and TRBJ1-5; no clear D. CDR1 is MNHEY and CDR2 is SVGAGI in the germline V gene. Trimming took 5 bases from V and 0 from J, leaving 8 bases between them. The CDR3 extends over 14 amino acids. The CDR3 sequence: CASSELYSNQPQHF. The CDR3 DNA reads TGTGCCAGCAGTGAACTCTATAGCAATCAGCCCCAGCATTTT.

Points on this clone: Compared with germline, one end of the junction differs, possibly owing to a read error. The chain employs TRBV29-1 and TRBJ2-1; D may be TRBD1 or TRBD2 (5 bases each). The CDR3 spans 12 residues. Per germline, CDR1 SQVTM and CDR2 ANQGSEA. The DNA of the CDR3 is TGCAGCCTTGAGGGGCACTACAATGAGCAGTTCTTC. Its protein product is CSLEGHYNEQFF.

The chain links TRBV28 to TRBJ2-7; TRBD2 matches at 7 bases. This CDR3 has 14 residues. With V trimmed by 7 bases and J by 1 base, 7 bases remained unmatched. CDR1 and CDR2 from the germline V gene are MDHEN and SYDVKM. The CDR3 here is CASIAGTKSYEQYF. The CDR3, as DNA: TGTGCCAGCATAGCCGGGACTAAGTCCTACGAGCAGTACTTC.

This chain's CDR3 is CASSFRRDRGPNEQFF. CDR3 nucleotide sequence: TGTGCCAGCAGCTTTCGCCGGGACAGGGGGCCCAATGAGCAGTTCTTC. The V and J genes are TRBV11-2 and TRBJ2-1; TRBD1 matches at 12 bases. V shed 3 bases and J 6 bases; nucleotides not matched to a gene: 6. The CDR3 has 16 residues. Germline V gene sequence: CDR1 SGHAT, CDR2 FQNNGV.

CDR3 sequence: CASRSQGYGYTF. The CDR3 nucleotides read TGTGCCAGCAGGTCACAGGGCTATGGCTACACCTTC. V is TRBV25-1 and J is TRBJ1-2; TRBD1 might be the D (6 bases). The CDR3 consists of 12 residues. The ends were cut back, 6 bases at V and 4 bases at J, with 9 bases in the middle. The germline V gene encodes CDR1 MGHDK and CDR2 SYGVNS.

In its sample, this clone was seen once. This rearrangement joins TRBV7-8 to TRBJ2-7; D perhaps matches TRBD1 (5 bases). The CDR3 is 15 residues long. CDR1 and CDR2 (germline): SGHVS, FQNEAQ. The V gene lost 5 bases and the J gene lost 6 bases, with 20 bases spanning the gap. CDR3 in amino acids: CASSAYRSNHVEQYF. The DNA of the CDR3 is TGTGCCAGCAGCGCGTACAGGAGTAACCACGTCGAGCAGTACTTC.

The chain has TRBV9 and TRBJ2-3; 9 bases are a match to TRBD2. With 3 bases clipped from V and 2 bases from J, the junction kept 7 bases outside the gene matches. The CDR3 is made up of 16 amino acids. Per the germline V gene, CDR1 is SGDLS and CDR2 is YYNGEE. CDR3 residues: CASSALSGGNTDTQYF. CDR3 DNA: TGTGCCAGCAGCGCGCTTAGCGGGGGCAACACAGATACGCAGTATTTT.